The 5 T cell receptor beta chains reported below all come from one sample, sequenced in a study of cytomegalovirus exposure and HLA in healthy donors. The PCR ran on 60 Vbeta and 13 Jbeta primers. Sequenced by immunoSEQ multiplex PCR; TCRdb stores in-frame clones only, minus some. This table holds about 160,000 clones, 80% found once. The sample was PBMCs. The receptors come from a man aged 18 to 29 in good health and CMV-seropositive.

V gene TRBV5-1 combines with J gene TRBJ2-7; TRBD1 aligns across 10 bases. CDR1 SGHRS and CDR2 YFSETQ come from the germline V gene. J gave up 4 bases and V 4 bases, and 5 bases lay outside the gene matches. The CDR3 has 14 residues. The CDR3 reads CASSPRTGGYEQYF. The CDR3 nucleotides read TGCGCCAGCAGCCCCCGGACAGGGGGGTACGAGCAGTACTTC.

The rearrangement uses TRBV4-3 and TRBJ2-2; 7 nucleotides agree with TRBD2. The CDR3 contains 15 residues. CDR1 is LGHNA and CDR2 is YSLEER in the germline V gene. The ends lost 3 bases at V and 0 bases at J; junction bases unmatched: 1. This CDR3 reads CASSQGLSNTGELFF. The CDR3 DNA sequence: TGCGCCAGCAGCCAGGGACTATCGAACACCGGGGAGCTGTTTTTT.

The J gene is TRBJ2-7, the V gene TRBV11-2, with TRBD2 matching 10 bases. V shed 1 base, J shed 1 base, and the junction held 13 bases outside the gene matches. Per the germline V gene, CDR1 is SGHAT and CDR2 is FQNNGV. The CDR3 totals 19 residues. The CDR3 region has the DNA TGTGCCAGCAGCTTAGCCCCCGGACTAGCGGAAGTCTTTTCCTACGAGCAGTACTTC. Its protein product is CASSLAPGLAEVFSYEQYF.

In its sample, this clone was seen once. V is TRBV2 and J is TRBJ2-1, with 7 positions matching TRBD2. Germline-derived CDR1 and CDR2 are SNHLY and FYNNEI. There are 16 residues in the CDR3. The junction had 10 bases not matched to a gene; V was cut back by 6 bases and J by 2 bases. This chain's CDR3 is CASRTERDPTYNEQFF. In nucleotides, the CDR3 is TGTGCCAGCAGAACCGAGCGGGACCCGACCTACAATGAGCAGTTCTTC. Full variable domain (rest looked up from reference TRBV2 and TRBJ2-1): EPEVTQTPSHQVTQMGQEVILRCVPISNHLYFYWYRQILGQKVEFLVSFYNNEISEKSEIFDDQFSVERPDGSNFTLKIRSTKLEDSAMYFCASRTERDPTYNEQFFGPGTRLTVL.

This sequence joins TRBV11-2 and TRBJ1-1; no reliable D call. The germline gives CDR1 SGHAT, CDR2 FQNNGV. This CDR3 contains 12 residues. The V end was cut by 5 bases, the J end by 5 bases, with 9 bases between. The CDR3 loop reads CASSLPRTEAFF. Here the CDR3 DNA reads TGTGCCAGCAGCCTTCCCCGGACTGAAGCTTTCTTT.